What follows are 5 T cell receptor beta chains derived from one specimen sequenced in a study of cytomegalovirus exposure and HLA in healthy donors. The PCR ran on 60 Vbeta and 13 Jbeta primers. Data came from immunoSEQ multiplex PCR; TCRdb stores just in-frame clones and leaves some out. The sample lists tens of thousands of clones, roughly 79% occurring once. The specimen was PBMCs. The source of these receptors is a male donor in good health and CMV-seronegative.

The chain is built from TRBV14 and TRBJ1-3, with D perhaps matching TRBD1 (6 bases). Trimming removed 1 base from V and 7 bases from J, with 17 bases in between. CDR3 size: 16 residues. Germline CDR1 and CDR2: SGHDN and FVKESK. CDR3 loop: CASSQVGARLVNTIYF. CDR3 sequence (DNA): TGTGCCAGCAGCCAAGTGGGGGCTCGCCTGGTTAACACCATATATTTT.

CDR3 bases: TGTGCCAGCAGTGATCGGGGGATCAATGAAAAACTGTTTTTT. It codes for CASSDRGINEKLFF. The rearrangement uses TRBV2 and TRBJ1-4, with a possible D match to TRBD1 (5 bases). The germline V gene encodes CDR1 SNHLY and CDR2 FYNNEI. There are 14 residues in the CDR3. With 3 bases removed from V and 5 bases from J, the gap between germline ends came to 10 bases.

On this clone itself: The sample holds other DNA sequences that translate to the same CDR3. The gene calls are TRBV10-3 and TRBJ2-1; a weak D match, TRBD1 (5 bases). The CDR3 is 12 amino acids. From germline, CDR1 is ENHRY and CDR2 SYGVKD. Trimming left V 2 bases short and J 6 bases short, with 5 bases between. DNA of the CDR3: TGTGCCATCAGTGAGAGGGGCAATGAGCAGTTCTTC. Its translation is CAISERGNEQFF.

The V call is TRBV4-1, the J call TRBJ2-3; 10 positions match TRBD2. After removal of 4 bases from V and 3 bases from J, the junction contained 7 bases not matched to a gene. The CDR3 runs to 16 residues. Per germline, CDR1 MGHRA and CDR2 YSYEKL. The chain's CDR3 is CASSPPAGGPTDTQYF. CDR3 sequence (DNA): TGCGCCAGCAGCCCACCAGCGGGGGGGCCGACAGATACGCAGTATTTT.

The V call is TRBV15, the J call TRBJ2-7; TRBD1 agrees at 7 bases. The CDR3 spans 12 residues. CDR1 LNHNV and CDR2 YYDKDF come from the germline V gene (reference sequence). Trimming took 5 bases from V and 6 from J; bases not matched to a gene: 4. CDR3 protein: CATSPRQGEQYF. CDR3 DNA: TGTGCCACCAGCCCAAGACAGGGCGAGCAGTACTTC.